These 15 T cell receptor beta chains share one sample of origin, sequenced in a study of tumor-infiltrating lymphocytes in primary liver carcinoma. The tissue used was unsorted bulk material of about 19-33 mg. RNA and DNA were co-extracted from it with the AllPrep DNA/RNA mini kit. A constant-region primer primed TCR beta cDNA synthesis from around 500 ng of total RNA. Each TCR beta library was derived from three nested multiplex PCR rounds that employed slightly modified ARM-PCR. The opening two PCR rounds, ten to eleven cycles each, paired TRBV1-TRBV30 forward primers with a C-beta reverse primer. TCRdb re-analysed the multiplex PCR reads in MiXCR, keeping a single row per CDR3 protein. Here the sample spans more than 90,000 distinct CDR3 sequences, around two thirds being singletons. Sample: liver tumor tissue from sampling region 2. Subset defined: tumor region T2, inferior pole. The receptors shown here come from a woman aged 60-75 years with primary liver carcinoma and hepatitis B virus infection.

For this clonotype: At one of its ends the junction is not consistent with the germline gene, which may arise from a read error. V usage is TRBV6-1 and J usage is TRBJ2-7; no firm D call. CDR1 and CDR2 (germline): MNHNS, SASEGT. CDR3 length: 15 amino acids. The CDR3 bases are TGTGCGAGCAGTGACCTAGGTGGCAGCTCCTACGAGCAGTACTTC. This encodes CASSDLGGSSYEQYF.

This clonotype has more than one count but fewer than ten. A clone one base away is much larger, so this may be a read error. The rearrangement joins TRBV29-1 to TRBJ1-4; TRBD1 agrees at 7 bases. Germline CDR1 and CDR2: SQVTM and ANQGSEA. The CDR3 runs 14 residues. DNA of the CDR3: TGCAGCGTCGGGGACAGCCAGTTTGAGAAAAAACTGGTTTTT. Translation gives CSVGDSQFEKKLVF.

CDR3 in amino acids: CASSKLLAGRSQYF. The CDR3 nucleotides are TGTGCCAGCAGTAAATTACTAGCGGGGAGATCGCAGTATTTT. This chain uses TRBV25-1 with TRBJ2-3; TRBD2 aligns across 10 bases. Per the germline V gene, CDR1 is MGHDK and CDR2 is SYGVNS. Germline trimming cut 5 bases from V and 10 bases from J; bases unmatched to any gene: 9. The CDR3 runs to 14 residues.

The V and J genes are TRBV6-5 and TRBJ2-1, with 10 bases identical to TRBD2. Germline loops: CDR1 MNHEY, CDR2 SVGAGI. This CDR3 has 17 amino acids. V trimming: 10 bases; J trimming: 6 bases; junction bases outside the gene matches: 18. The CDR3 nucleotides are TGTGCCAACTGTTCTCCCGGGCTAGCGGGAGTAGGCAATGAGCAGTTCTTC. Translating gives CANCSPGLAGVGNEQFF.

On this clonotype: Its ends do not fully match the called genes, so a read error is possible. This chain joins TRBV29-1 and TRBJ2-1; D gene unclear. The CDR3 extends over 13 amino acids. Germline assignment: CDR1 SQVTM and CDR2 ANQGSEA. The CDR3 coding sequence is TGCAGCGTTGGCGGACGCTCCTACGATGAGCAGTTCTTC. Its protein is CSVGGRSYDEQFF.

This clonotype showed up many times. The chain links TRBV4-2 to TRBJ1-3; 7 nucleotides line up with TRBD1. Trimming removed 1 base from V and 1 base from J; junction bases left unmatched: 1. From germline, CDR1 is LGHNA and CDR2 YNFKEQ. The length of the CDR3 is 15 residues. The CDR3, as DNA: TGTGCCAGCAGCCAAGGGGGACAGTCTGGAAACACCATATATTTT. It specifies CASSQGGQSGNTIYF.

About this clonotype: One base away lies a much larger clone, so this may be a sequencing read error. V is TRBV6-5 and J is TRBJ1-1; weak D call: TRBD1 (5 bases). The CDR3 totals 14 residues. CDR1 is MNHEY, CDR2 SVGAGI, per germline. The V end was cut by 0 bases, the J end by 4 bases, with 9 bases between. The CDR3 loop is CASSYSRGVTEAFF. DNA of the CDR3: TGTGCCAGCAGTTACTCGAGAGGGGTCACTGAAGCTTTCTTT.

Only a few counts were recorded for this clonotype. This chain uses TRBV5-1 with TRBJ2-1; TRBD1 matches at 7 bases. V shed 6 bases and J 5 bases; nucleotides not matched to a gene: 11. Per the germline V gene, CDR1 is SGHRS and CDR2 is YFSETQ. The CDR3 is 15 amino acids. CDR3 residues: CASKMQLGGNNEQFF. The CDR3 DNA reads TGCGCCAGCAAAATGCAATTAGGGGGCAACAATGAGCAGTTCTTC.

Note on this clonotype: A read error is possible here, since a much larger clone lies one base away. The rearrangement uses TRBV7-9 and TRBJ2-7, with D uncertain. The CDR3 runs 10 residues. Between the trimmed V and J ends, which lost 6 bases and 5 bases, there was a span of 5 bases. In germline, CDR1 is SEHNR, CDR2 FQNEAQ (reference sequence). CDR3 in DNA: TGTGCCAGCAGATTAAACGAGCAGTACTTC. This encodes CASRLNEQYF.

This clonotype showed up many times. The V gene is TRBV29-1, the J gene TRBJ2-1, with 8 bases lining up with TRBD2. The CDR3 length is 14 residues. Germline CDR1 reads SQVTM; CDR2 reads ANQGSEA. V dropped 2 bases and J dropped 4; count of bases not matched to a gene: 4. The CDR3 DNA sequence: TGCAGCGTTGAAAGCGGGAGAGTATACAATGAGCAGTTCTTC. Residues: CSVESGRVYNEQFF.

This clonotype was found many times. The genes are TRBV6-1 and TRBJ1-5; D is ambiguous. Trimming removed 6 bases from V and 8 bases from J, with 11 bases in between. The CDR3 has 12 amino acids. Germline CDR1 reads MNHNS; CDR2 reads SASEGT. The CDR3 reads CASRDLTKPQHF. For the CDR3, the DNA is TGTGCCAGCAGGGACCTGACTAAGCCCCAGCATTTT.

This clonotype was counted ten times or more. The chain has TRBV21-1 and TRBJ1-1; the table names TRBD1, a call not compared with the DNA. TRBV21-1 is noted as a pseudogene. This CDR3 has 13 residues. CDR3 loop: CATTTGRYTEAFF. The CDR3 nucleotides are TGTGCCACTACGACAGGGAGGTACACTGAAGCTTTCTTT.

Of note for this clonotype: An end of the junction does not agree with germline; a read error may underlie this. V gene TRBV11-3 combines with J gene TRBJ2-6; possibly TRBD1 for D (5 bases). The germline gives CDR1 SGHNT, CDR2 YENEEA. CDR3 length: 16 residues. Written as DNA, the CDR3 is TGTGTCAGCAACTCTGAAGGGGCGAGTGGGGCCAACGTCCTGACTTTC. It yields the protein CVSNSEGASGANVLTF. Full variable domain (remainder filled in from reference TRBV11-3 and TRBJ2-6): EAGVVQSPRYKIIEKKQPVAFWCNPISGHNTLYWYLQNLGQGPELLIRYENEEAVDDSQLPKDRFSAERLKGVDSTLKIQPAELGDSAVYLCVSNSEGASGANVLTFGAGSRLTVL.

With regard to this clonotype: One end of the junction does not line up with germline, which may come from a read error. The chain links TRBV11-2 to TRBJ1-4, with 7 bases lining up with TRBD1. Germline V gives CDR1 SGHAT, CDR2 FQNNGV. This CDR3 is built from 18 residues. For the CDR3, the DNA is TGTGCCAACAGCTCGACAGGGATCACTCGAGCAATTAATGAAAAACTGTTTTTT. Encoded protein: CANSSTGITRAINEKLFF.

About this clonotype: The junction departs from the called germline gene at one end, perhaps through a read error. The rearrangement joins TRBV12-3 or TRBV12-4 to TRBJ1-2, with 12 positions matching TRBD1. This CDR3 region has 13 residues. CDR3 nucleotide sequence: TGTGCCAACAGTTTTCCCGGGACAGGGGGCTATACCTTC. Translation gives CANSFPGTGGYTF.